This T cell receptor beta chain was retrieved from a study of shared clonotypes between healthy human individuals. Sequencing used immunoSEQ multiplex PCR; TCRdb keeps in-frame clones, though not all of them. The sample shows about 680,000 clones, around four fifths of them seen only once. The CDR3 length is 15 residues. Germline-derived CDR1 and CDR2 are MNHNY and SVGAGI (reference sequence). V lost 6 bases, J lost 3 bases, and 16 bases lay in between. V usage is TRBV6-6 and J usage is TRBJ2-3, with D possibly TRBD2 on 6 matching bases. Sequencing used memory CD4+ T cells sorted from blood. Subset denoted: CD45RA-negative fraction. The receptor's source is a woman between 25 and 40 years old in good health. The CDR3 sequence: CASRDGSLGTDTQYF. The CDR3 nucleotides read TGTGCCAGCAGAGACGGGAGCCTAGGAACAGATACGCAGTATTTT.